The next 20 T cell receptor beta chains were all read from a single sample in a study of blood T cells in healthy people across ages. The authors ran a second PCR of 7 to 11 cycles using a sample-barcoded 5' primer and a J-beta primer mix. TCRdb itself ran the 5' RACE reads through MiXCR, one entry per CDR3 protein. The repertoire consists of 800,000 to 1,000,000 distinct CDR3 sequences, with 48% occurring once and the leading ten covering roughly an eighth. Input material: blood. These receptors all stem from a man younger than 40 in good health.

The chain links TRBV7-8 to TRBJ1-1; D might be TRBD1 (6 bases). CDR1 is SGHVS and CDR2 is FQNEAQ in the germline V gene. The CDR3 is made up of 13 amino acids. Trimming took off 5 bases at V and 4 bases at J, with 11 bases between the two ends. Here the CDR3 DNA reads TGTGCCAGCAGCCCTTACAGGGCCACTGAAGCTTTCTTT. Protein sequence: CASSPYRATEAFF.

This sequence joins TRBV29-1 and TRBJ1-2; the D is unclear. Trimming stripped 3 bases from V and 2 bases from J, with 7 bases between. The germline CDR1 and CDR2 sequences are SQVTM and ANQGSEA. This CDR3 has 12 residues. CDR3 in amino acids: CSVDGQNYGYTF. The DNA of the CDR3 is TGCAGCGTTGACGGCCAAAACTATGGCTACACCTTC.

The J gene is TRBJ2-3, the V gene TRBV7-2; TRBD2 matches 14 bases. The length of the CDR3 is 18 residues. Germline-derived CDR1 and CDR2 are SGHTA and FQGNSA. V was pared by 5 bases and J by 2 bases, with 9 bases of the junction left unmatched. DNA for the CDR3: TGTGCCAGCAGCCCCCGACTAGCGGGGGGGCGGGTCACAGATACGCAGTATTTT. It codes for CASSPRLAGGRVTDTQYF. Based on the CDR3 plus reference TRBV7-2 and TRBJ2-3, the full variable domain is GAGVSQSPSNKVTEKGKDVELRCDPISGHTALYWYRQSLGQGLEFLIYFQGNSAPDKSGLPSDRFSAERTGGSVSTLTIQRTQQEDSAVYLCASSPRLAGGRVTDTQYFGPGTRLTVL.

DNA for the CDR3: TGTGCCAGCAGCCAGTTTGAGCGGGGGGACACAGATACGCAGTATTTT. Protein sequence: CASSQFERGDTDTQYF. The chain employs TRBV7-3 and TRBJ2-3, with TRBD2 identical over 9 bases. Losses at the gene ends were 5 bases for V and 2 bases for J; bases not matched to a gene: 8. CDR1 SGHTA and CDR2 FQGTGA come from the germline V gene. The CDR3 has 16 residues.

Comment on this clonotype: One junction end disagrees with the germline gene, perhaps due to a read error. The rearrangement joins TRBV4-3 to TRBJ2-1; 10 bases agree with TRBD1. Germline CDR1 LGHNA, CDR2 YSLEER. The length of the CDR3 is 18 residues. The chain's CDR3 is CASSQDWSPGQGVNERFF. The DNA for the CDR3 is TGCGCCAGCAGCCAAGATTGGAGCCCCGGACAGGGGGTGAATGAGCGGTTCTTC.

This clonotype occurred a few times. This chain links TRBV2 with TRBJ2-5; no clear D. This CDR3 comprises 14 residues. In germline, CDR1 is SNHLY, CDR2 FYNNEI. Trimming left V 2 bases short and J 0 bases short, with 7 bases between. The chain's CDR3 is CASSEYGYQETQYF. The CDR3 nucleotides read TGTGCCAGCAGTGAATACGGATACCAAGAGACCCAGTACTTC.

This chain joins TRBV20-1 and TRBJ2-3; D is perhaps TRBD2 (6 bases). Trimming removed 2 bases at V and 12 bases at J, with 18 bases between. CDR3 length equals 13 residues. In germline, CDR1 is DFQATT, CDR2 SNEGSKA (reference sequence). CDR3 sequence (DNA): TGCAGTGCTAGATTGGGGACTGCAGTCCCACAGTATTTT. Its translation: CSARLGTAVPQYF.

The rearrangement links TRBV3-1 to TRBJ2-3, with TRBD2 matching over 10 bases. The germline V gene has CDR1 LGHDT and CDR2 YNNKEL (reference sequence). V shed 2 bases and J 7 bases; nucleotides not matched to a gene: 3. This CDR3 has 14 amino acids. The CDR3 nucleotides read TGTGCCAGCAGCCAAAGCGGGGGGGCTTATACGCAGTATTTT. Encoded protein: CASSQSGGAYTQYF.

V is TRBV29-1 and J is TRBJ2-3; a possible D gene is TRBD1 (5 bases). The CDR3 is 15 amino acids. Trimming removed 2 bases from V and 5 bases from J, with 17 bases in between. CDR1 is SQVTM and CDR2 is ANQGSEA in the germline V gene. The DNA for the CDR3 is TGCAGCGTTGAAAGCGTGGGCAGGGTAGAAGATACGCAGTATTTT. Protein: CSVESVGRVEDTQYF.

This clonotype was seen a few times. The chain couples TRBV20-1 to TRBJ2-5, with TRBD2 matching 7 bases. V trimming: 0 bases; J trimming: 5 bases; junction bases outside the gene matches: 6. Germline values: CDR1 DFQATT, CDR2 SNEGSKA (reference sequence). CDR3 length: 14 residues. The CDR3 is CSARERLAVETQYF. The CDR3, as DNA: TGCAGTGCTAGAGAGCGGCTAGCGGTGGAGACCCAGTACTTC.

DNA for the CDR3: TGTGCCAGCAGTCCCTTAGTAGCGGGGGGAACCTACGAGCAGTACTTC. It is translated as CASSPLVAGGTYEQYF. The chain combines TRBV27 with TRBJ2-7, with 10 positions matching TRBD2. The CDR3 length is 16 residues. V was pared by 5 bases and J by 2 bases, with 9 bases of the junction left unmatched. Per the germline V gene, CDR1 is MNHEY and CDR2 is SMNVEV (reference sequence).

This clonotype was observed a handful of times. J is TRBJ1-5 and V is TRBV20-1, with 7 bases matching TRBD1. Germline assignment: CDR1 DFQATT and CDR2 SNEGSKA (reference sequence). The CDR3 is 12 amino acids. After removal of 2 bases from V and 6 bases from J, the junction contained 1 base not matched to a gene. The CDR3 reads CSARQGGQPQHF. The CDR3 DNA reads as TGCAGTGCTAGACAGGGGGGTCAGCCCCAGCATTTT.

The chain links TRBV19 to TRBJ2-1, with D uncertain. Germline CDR1 is LNHDA and CDR2 is SQIVND (reference sequence). This CDR3 contains 14 residues. Trimming stripped 3 bases from V and 4 bases from J, with 10 bases between. The CDR3 coding sequence is TGTGCCAGTAGTATGTCGACCCAGTACAATGAGCAGTTCTTC. Protein product: CASSMSTQYNEQFF.

The V and J genes are TRBV10-3 and TRBJ2-3; 8 bases map to TRBD2. This CDR3 has 15 residues. The V segment lost 2 bases and the J segment 6 bases; nucleotides outside the gene matches: 7. The germline V gene encodes CDR1 ENHRY and CDR2 SYGVKD. The CDR3 loop reads CAISEQAGAGDTQYF. The CDR3 nucleotides are TGTGCCATCAGTGAGCAAGCGGGGGCTGGGGATACGCAGTATTTT.

This clonotype was detected only a few times. The V call is TRBV6-2 or TRBV6-3, the J call TRBJ2-5; D is uncertain. From germline, CDR1 is MNHEY and CDR2 SVGEGT. This CDR3 region has 13 residues. The germline V and J ends were trimmed by 7 bases and 0 bases, with 9 bases remaining between them. In DNA, the CDR3 is TGTGCCAGCACTGGACGGAACCAAGAGACCCAGTACTTC. Translated: CASTGRNQETQYF.

The chain uses TRBV5-4 and TRBJ2-3, with TRBD2 identical over 9 bases. Germline V gives CDR1 SGHNT, CDR2 YYREEE (reference sequence). V shed 2 bases, J shed 2 bases, and the junction held 21 bases outside the gene matches. The CDR3 covers 21 residues. The CDR3: CASSFRSKVRVGLAHTDTQYF. As DNA, the CDR3 is TGTGCCAGCAGCTTCAGGAGTAAGGTGCGGGTGGGACTAGCCCACACAGATACGCAGTATTTT.

The chain has TRBV12-3 or TRBV12-4 and TRBJ1-1; D ambiguous. With 2 bases removed from V and 0 bases from J, the gap between germline ends came to 10 bases. The CDR3 sequence is 15 residues long. CDR3 nucleotide sequence: TGTGCCAGCAGTTTACAAGGGCAGGTGAACACTGAAGCTTTCTTT. This encodes CASSLQGQVNTEAFF.

This clonotype came up a few times. The chain couples TRBV6-2 or TRBV6-3 to TRBJ2-5; 8 bases are a match to TRBD1. The CDR3 is 15 amino acids. Germline lookup yields CDR1 MNHEY and CDR2 SVGEGT. The V and J ends lost 5 bases and 5 bases, in that order; junction bases with no gene match: 10. CDR3 in amino acids: CASSNTGQGGETQYF. The CDR3, as DNA: TGTGCCAGCAGTAACACAGGACAGGGCGGGGAGACCCAGTACTTC.

The rearrangement links TRBV20-1 to TRBJ2-3, with 8 bases identical to TRBD2. Germline assignment: CDR1 DFQATT and CDR2 SNEGSKA (reference sequence). V dropped 5 bases and J dropped 3; count of bases not matched to a gene: 10. This CDR3 has 15 amino acids. Written as DNA, the CDR3 is TGCAGTGCTCCCCCGGGACTAGGATTTACAGATACGCAGTATTTT. This encodes CSAPPGLGFTDTQYF.

This clonotype was seen more than once but under ten times. V and J are TRBV12-3 or TRBV12-4 and TRBJ1-2, with D possibly being TRBD1 (6 bases). With 7 bases removed from V and 6 bases from J, the gap between germline ends came to 15 bases. CDR3 length equals 13 residues. Written as DNA, the CDR3 is TGTGCCAGCACTCGGACAGTTCCAAATGGCTACACCTTC. Its translation: CASTRTVPNGYTF.